These 18 T cell receptor beta chains share one sample of origin, sequenced in a study of T cell responses to AZD1222 COVID-19 vaccine (dated by TCRdb to the early 2020s). This specimen's time point label, interpreted: baseline before first vaccination. The library was built by means of the immunoSEQ multiplex PCR assay. The source is immuneACCESS, and TCRdb retained only in-frame sequences with V and J called. Part of the clones is not carried over; for the studies checked, unresolved V genes explain less than half of this, and the remainder is unexplained. Recorded for this sample are under 200,000 clones; 94% of them occurred a single time. Together, the top ten hold approximately 0.64% of the sample. The starting material was peripheral blood, obtained on day 0 of AZD1222 vaccination. Every receptor here comes from an adult in good health.

The chain uses TRBV2 and TRBJ1-6; D perhaps matches TRBD1 (6 bases). CDR3 length: 13 residues. Trimming removed 5 bases from V and 9 bases from J, with 11 bases in between. Germline lookup yields CDR1 SNHLY and CDR2 FYNNEI. The CDR3 region is CASSRTGTSPLHF. CDR3 bases: TGTGCCAGCAGTCGTACAGGGACTTCACCCCTCCACTTT. Full variable domain (rest looked up from reference TRBV2 and TRBJ1-6): EPEVTQTPSHQVTQMGQEVILRCVPISNHLYFYWYRQILGQKVEFLVSFYNNEISEKSEIFDDQFSVERPDGSNFTLKIRSTKLEDSAMYFCASSRTGTSPLHFGNGTRLTVT.

This clone was recorded once. The chain carries TRBV24-1 and TRBJ1-5, with D unresolved. This CDR3 comprises 14 residues. Germline-derived CDR1 and CDR2 are KGHDR and SFDVKD. The ends were cut back, 4 bases at V and 0 bases at J, with 6 bases in the middle. In nucleotides, the CDR3 is TGTGCCACCAGTGACGTCTATAGCAATCAGCCCCAGCATTTT. It is translated as CATSDVYSNQPQHF.

The chain recombines TRBV6-5 with TRBJ1-5; 8 bases line up with TRBD1. This CDR3 has 14 amino acids. Germline CDR1 MNHEY, CDR2 SVGAGI. V dropped 6 bases and J dropped 12; count of bases not matched to a gene: 13. The CDR3 DNA follows: TGTGCCAGCAGACAAAGACAGGGGCTGGGGGGCCAGCATTTT. Amino acids: CASRQRQGLGGQHF.

CDR3 amino acids: CASSPGGGNYGYTF. The CDR3 DNA reads TGTGCCAGCAGTCCAGGGGGCGGGAACTATGGCTACACCTTC. The V call is TRBV3-1 (or the pseudogene TRBV3-2), the J call TRBJ1-2, with 8 bases aligning to TRBD1. V shed 6 bases, J shed 2 bases, and the junction held 5 bases outside the gene matches. The CDR3 totals 14 residues. Germline CDR1 reads LGHDT; CDR2 reads YNNKEL (reference sequence).

The chain uses TRBV5-1 and TRBJ2-7; tentatively, D is TRBD1 (6 bases). The V gene's germline CDR1 is SGHRS and CDR2 YFSETQ. V lost 3 bases and J lost 0, with 10 bases in between. The CDR3 is 14 residues long. The CDR3 spells CASSSLDSSYEQYF. CDR3 bases: TGCGCCAGCAGCTCCCTGGACAGCTCCTACGAGCAGTACTTC.

V gene TRBV5-1 combines with J gene TRBJ2-3, with TRBD2 as a possible D gene (5 bases). Germline CDR1 reads SGHRS; CDR2 reads YFSETQ. The CDR3 sequence is 15 residues long. Trimming shortened V by 4 bases and J by 4 bases, and 16 bases separated the two germline ends. CDR3: CASSREKSSADTQYF. In DNA form, the CDR3 reads TGCGCCAGCAGCCGAGAAAAGAGTAGCGCAGATACGCAGTATTTT.

The chain joins TRBV19 to TRBJ1-2; D unclear. This CDR3 has 13 amino acids. Trimming took off 3 bases at V and 8 bases at J, with 13 bases between the two ends. Germline assignment: CDR1 LNHDA and CDR2 SQIVND (reference sequence). DNA of the CDR3: TGTGCCAGTAGTATGGTCAATTCTTGGGGCTACACCTTC. Amino acid sequence: CASSMVNSWGYTF.

The V and J genes are TRBV6-5 and TRBJ1-1, with a weak D call TRBD1 (5 bases). This CDR3 is built from 13 residues. The V end was cut by 5 bases, the J end by 3 bases, with 10 bases between. Germline V CDR1 and CDR2: MNHEY, SVGAGI. The CDR3 reads CASSTGGDTEAFF. CDR3 sequence (DNA): TGTGCCAGCAGTACCGGGGGGGACACTGAAGCTTTCTTT.

This chain links TRBV5-4 with TRBJ2-7, with 8 bases lining up with TRBD2. Losses at the gene ends were 3 bases for V and 6 bases for J; bases not matched to a gene: 11. In germline, CDR1 is SGHNT, CDR2 YYREEE (reference sequence). The CDR3 is 15 residues long. The CDR3 DNA follows: TGTGCCAGCAGCTCCTCCCCGGGAGGGTCTACCGAGCAGTACTTC. Protein sequence: CASSSSPGGSTEQYF.

This clone was observed a handful of times. This same CDR3 is encoded by further DNA sequences in the sample. V usage is TRBV19 and J usage is TRBJ1-1; D not resolved. Trimming removed 3 bases at V and 0 bases at J, with 5 bases between. In germline, CDR1 is LNHDA, CDR2 SQIVND (reference sequence). The CDR3 runs 13 residues. The CDR3 spells CASSIGVNTEAFF. The CDR3 region has the DNA TGTGCCAGTAGTATTGGAGTGAACACTGAAGCTTTCTTT.

The V gene is TRBV29-1, the J gene TRBJ2-1; the D call may be TRBD1 or TRBD2 (5 bases each). V was trimmed by 6 bases and J by 0 bases, leaving 18 bases between them. This CDR3 has 16 residues. Germline-derived CDR1 and CDR2 are SQVTM and ANQGSEA. CDR3 coding DNA: TGCAGCGTGTTTCCTAGGCTCGGGGCCTCCTACAATGAGCAGTTCTTC. It is translated as CSVFPRLGASYNEQFF.

The chain has TRBV5-1 and TRBJ1-2; 7 nucleotides match TRBD1. The CDR3 loop spans 14 amino acids. J gave up 4 bases and V 4 bases, and 7 bases lay outside the gene matches. Looked up from germline, CDR1 is SGHRS and CDR2 is YFSETQ. CDR3 nucleotide sequence: TGCGCCAGCAGCAGGACGCAGGGGGGCTATGGCTACACCTTC. This encodes CASSRTQGGYGYTF.

The rearrangement uses TRBV7-9 and TRBJ2-7; 7 bases are a match to TRBD1. The V and J ends lost 3 bases and 3 bases, in that order; junction bases with no gene match: 2. The CDR3 covers 13 residues. Germline CDR1 reads SEHNR; CDR2 reads FQNEAQ (reference sequence). The CDR3 sequence is CASSFDRVYEQYF. CDR3 coding DNA: TGTGCCAGCAGCTTCGACAGGGTCTACGAGCAGTACTTC.

In this sample, this clone turned up once. This chain links TRBV5-1 with TRBJ1-1; 7 bases map to TRBD1. The length of the CDR3 is 16 residues. Germline CDR1 reads SGHRS; CDR2 reads YFSETQ. V lost 2 bases to trimming and J lost 3 bases; unmatched junction nucleotides: 10. The CDR3 nucleotides are TGCGCCAGCAGCTTCGGGGACAGCCACGGGTACACTGAAGCTTTCTTT. As protein: CASSFGDSHGYTEAFF.

This clone appeared once. The J gene is TRBJ1-1, the V gene TRBV5-1; D is possibly TRBD1 (5 bases). The germline V and J ends were trimmed by 3 bases and 1 base, with 10 bases remaining between them. This CDR3 region has 14 residues. In germline, CDR1 is SGHRS, CDR2 YFSETQ. The CDR3 protein is CASSSGHQNTEAFF. The DNA for the CDR3 is TGCGCCAGCAGCTCAGGACACCAGAACACTGAAGCTTTCTTT.

V usage is TRBV19 and J usage is TRBJ1-2, with unresolved D. The germline V and J ends were trimmed by 3 bases and 2 bases, with 13 bases remaining between them. CDR3 size: 15 residues. Germline assignment: CDR1 LNHDA and CDR2 SQIVND (reference sequence). For the CDR3, the DNA is TGTGCCAGTAGTATCTCAGGACCTATCAACTATGGCTACACCTTC. Its translation: CASSISGPINYGYTF.

The gene calls are TRBV14 and TRBJ2-1; possibly TRBD2 for D (6 bases). With 1 base removed from V and 5 bases from J, the gap between germline ends came to 9 bases. Germline V gene lookup returns CDR1 SGHDN and CDR2 FVKESK. This CDR3 spans 14 amino acids. The CDR3 DNA is TGTGCCAGCAGCCAAGTGACGGGGGACAATGAGCAGTTCTTC. Its translation: CASSQVTGDNEQFF.

The CDR3 here is CSASGSYNSPLHF. The CDR3 bases are TGCAGTGCTAGTGGCTCCTATAATTCACCCCTCCACTTT. V and J are TRBV20-1 and TRBJ1-6; D gene ambiguous. V was cut by 3 bases and J by 0 bases, with 3 bases left in between. This CDR3 contains 13 residues. Germline lookup yields CDR1 DFQATT and CDR2 SNEGSKA (reference sequence).